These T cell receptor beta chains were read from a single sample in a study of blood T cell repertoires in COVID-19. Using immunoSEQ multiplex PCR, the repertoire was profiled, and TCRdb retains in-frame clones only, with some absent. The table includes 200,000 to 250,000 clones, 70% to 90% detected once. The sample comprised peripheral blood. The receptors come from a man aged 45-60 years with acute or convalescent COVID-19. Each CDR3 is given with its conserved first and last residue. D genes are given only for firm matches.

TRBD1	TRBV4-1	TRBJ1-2	CASSPQGLGDYGYTF	TGCGCCAGCAGCCCACAGGGGTTAGGGGACTATGGCTACACCTTC
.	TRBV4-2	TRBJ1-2	CASTPSTGTYGYTF	TGTGCCAGCACCCCCAGTACAGGGACCTATGGCTACACCTTC
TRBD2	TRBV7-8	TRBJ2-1	CASSPGGGYSYNEQFF	TGTGCCAGCAGCCCGGGGGGGGGCTACTCCTACAATGAGCAGTTCTTC
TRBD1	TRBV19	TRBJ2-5	CASSLQQGAQGTQYF	TGTGCCAGTAGTCTCCAACAGGGGGCACAAGGGACCCAGTACTTC
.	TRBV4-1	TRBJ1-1	CASSPQGLGPGQMNTEAFF	TGCGCCAGCAGCCCCCAGGGACTAGGACCGGGACAAATGAACACTGAAGCTTTCTTT
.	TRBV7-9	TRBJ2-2	CASRGRPSMTGELFF	TGTGCCAGCAGGGGCCGCCCGTCCATGACCGGGGAGCTGTTTTTT
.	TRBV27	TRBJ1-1	CASSQTGGNTEAFF	TGTGCCAGCAGTCAGACAGGCGGAAACACTGAAGCTTTCTTT
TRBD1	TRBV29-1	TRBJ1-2	CSGDGQGVYGYTF	TGCAGCGGGGACGGACAGGGAGTCTATGGCTACACCTTC
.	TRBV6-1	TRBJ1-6	CASSEGDRGVSPLHF	TGTGCCAGCAGTGAAGGAGACAGAGGAGTCTCACCCCTCCACTTT
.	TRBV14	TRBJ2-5	CASSQGQWWETQYF	TGTGCCAGCAGCCAAGGACAATGGTGGGAGACCCAGTACTTC
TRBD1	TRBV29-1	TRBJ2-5	CSATGGQETQYF	TGCAGCGCTACAGGGGGGCAAGAGACCCAGTACTTC
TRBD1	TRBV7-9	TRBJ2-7	CASSSDRGRWGYEQYF	TGTGCCAGCAGCTCGGACAGGGGGCGCTGGGGTTACGAGCAGTACTTC